The 30 T cell receptor beta chains below all came from one sample that was sequenced in a study of T-cell reconstitution after alpha-beta-depleted transplantation in children. Unique molecular identifiers featured in how the TCRbeta library was prepared. TCRdb re-derived calls from the PCR reads in MiXCR, one entry per CDR3 protein. This table has around 370,000 distinct CDR3 sequences, about a sixth appearing once. The starting material was PBMCs, mostly from graft donor cells, obtained 360 days after TCRalphabeta/CD19-depleted stem cell transplant. Receptor source: a male patient between 2 and 10 years old who had a stem cell transplant for acute lymphoblastic leukemia, so the T cells may come from the graft donor.

This clonotype appeared a few times. V usage is TRBV24-1 and J usage is TRBJ2-2; D possibly corresponds to TRBD2 (5 bases). Germline V gene lookup returns CDR1 KGHDR and CDR2 SFDVKD. With 4 bases removed from V and 6 bases from J, the gap between germline ends came to 20 bases. This CDR3 is built from 17 residues. The CDR3 sequence: CATSDPRGSSGSGELFF. The CDR3 DNA is TGTGCCACCAGTGACCCGAGAGGGTCGTCGGGGTCCGGGGAGCTGTTTTTT.

The gene calls are TRBV6-6 and TRBJ2-2; 9 positions match TRBD2. The germline V gene encodes CDR1 MNHNY and CDR2 SVGAGI (reference sequence). V lost 6 bases, J lost 3 bases, and 8 bases stayed unmatched. The CDR3 has 16 amino acids. The CDR3 sequence: CASRTGTSLHTGELFF. DNA for the CDR3: TGTGCCAGCAGAACCGGGACTAGCTTGCACACCGGGGAGCTGTTTTTT.

The rearrangement uses TRBV27 and TRBJ2-3; 9 nucleotides match TRBD2. The CDR3 totals 15 residues. V was clipped by 2 bases and J by 5 bases; unmatched bases: 5. Germline V gene sequence: CDR1 MNHEY, CDR2 SMNVEV (reference sequence). The CDR3 nucleotides read TGTGCCAGCAGTTTAGGGGGACTAGCAGGAGATACGCAGTATTTT. Translation gives CASSLGGLAGDTQYF.

A few counts support this clonotype. V gene TRBV5-1 combines with J gene TRBJ2-7; D uncertain. The length of the CDR3 is 15 residues. Trimming removed 4 bases at V and 4 bases at J, with 18 bases between. Germline V lookup: CDR1 SGHRS, CDR2 YFSETQ. This chain's CDR3 is CASSPLLGMKYEQYF. The CDR3 nucleotides are TGCGCCAGCAGCCCACTACTCGGCATGAAGTACGAGCAGTACTTC.

This clonotype has a count of ten or more. This sequence joins TRBV4-1 and TRBJ2-2, with unresolved D. The germline gives CDR1 MGHRA, CDR2 YSYEKL. The V end lost 6 bases, the J end lost 3 bases, and 8 bases lay between the germline ends. The CDR3 covers 13 residues. DNA of the CDR3: TGCGCCAGCAGTCTTACAGACACCGGGGAGCTGTTTTTT. Protein: CASSLTDTGELFF.

Many counts were recorded for this clonotype. This chain connects TRBV12-3 or TRBV12-4 to TRBJ2-2; D gene uncertain. Trimming removed 3 bases from V and 0 bases from J, with 8 bases in between. The CDR3 runs to 15 residues. CDR3 sequence reads: CASSFRRANTGELFF. CDR3 DNA: TGTGCCAGCAGTTTTAGACGGGCGAACACCGGGGAGCTGTTTTTT.

The chain recombines TRBV11-2 with TRBJ2-7, with D possibly being TRBD2 (6 bases). The V end was cut by 3 bases, the J end by 6 bases, with 18 bases between. In germline, CDR1 is SGHAT, CDR2 FQNNGV. The CDR3 runs to 15 residues. This CDR3 is CASSLPSALGGEQYF. In DNA form, the CDR3 reads TGTGCCAGCAGCTTGCCTAGCGCCCTGGGAGGCGAGCAGTACTTC.

This clonotype was found a few times. The V call is TRBV29-1, the J call TRBJ2-7; 8 nucleotides agree with TRBD1. CDR1 is SQVTM, CDR2 ANQGSEA, per germline. Losses at the gene ends were 7 bases for V and 5 bases for J; bases not matched to a gene: 19. The CDR3 spans 16 residues. CDR3 protein: CSAIPSYDRGVHEQYF. The CDR3 DNA reads as TGCAGCGCCATTCCCAGCTACGACAGGGGAGTCCACGAGCAGTACTTC.

J is TRBJ1-3 and V is TRBV7-2; D call uncertain. This CDR3 spans 15 amino acids. The germline V gene has CDR1 SGHTA and CDR2 FQGNSA. Trimming removed 1 base from V and 2 bases from J, with 9 bases in between. Here the CDR3 reads CASSLVRSPGNTIYF. DNA of the CDR3: TGTGCCAGCAGCTTAGTTAGGTCCCCTGGAAACACCATATATTTT.

There are a few counts of this clonotype. The chain has TRBV6-2 or TRBV6-3 and TRBJ2-3; D is perhaps TRBD1 (6 bases). The CDR3 is made up of 15 amino acids. Germline lookup yields CDR1 MNHEY and CDR2 SVGEGT. Deletions cut 6 bases from V and 2 bases from J, with 15 bases between. The CDR3 nucleotides are TGTGCCAGCAGCCAAACCTGGACAGTCACAGATACGCAGTATTTT. This sequence encodes CASSQTWTVTDTQYF.

In its sample, this clonotype was seen a few times. The chain carries TRBV19 and TRBJ1-6; 7 positions match TRBD1. The V gene end was trimmed by 10 bases and the J gene end by 7 bases; junction bases not matched to a gene: 10. CDR3 length: 14 amino acids. From germline, CDR1 is LNHDA and CDR2 SQIVND (reference sequence). The CDR3 bases are TGTGCCACCGCTTGGGGACAGCCCAATTCACCCCTCCACTTT. This codes for CATAWGQPNSPLHF.

This clonotype was seen repeatedly, ten times or more. The chain employs TRBV28 and TRBJ1-5, with TRBD1 matching over 10 bases. This CDR3 has 15 residues. Germline assignment: CDR1 MDHEN and CDR2 SYDVKM. The trim removed 4 bases at V and 1 base at J, leaving 1 base unmatched. In DNA, the CDR3 is TGTGCCAGCAGTTGGGGACAGGGGAGCAATCAGCCCCAGCATTTT. Amino acids: CASSWGQGSNQPQHF.

The chain employs TRBV3-1 and TRBJ2-7, with 8 bases identical to TRBD1. The junction had 8 bases not matched to a gene; V was cut back by 1 base and J by 6 bases. The CDR3 runs to 15 residues. The germline gives CDR1 LGHDT, CDR2 YNNKEL (reference sequence). The CDR3 DNA is TGTGCCAGCAGCCAAGTGGGGACGACAGGGGTCGAGCAGTACTTC. It is translated as CASSQVGTTGVEQYF.

This chain links TRBV7-6 with TRBJ2-1; D might be TRBD2 (5 bases). CDR3 size: 14 residues. The germline CDR1 and CDR2 sequences are SGHVS and FNYEAQ. V dropped 6 bases and J dropped 6 bases, with 15 bases sitting between them. For the CDR3, the DNA is TGTGCCAGCAGTCCTCTAGAGGGCCGCAATGAGCAGTTCTTC. It yields the protein CASSPLEGRNEQFF.

The chain recombines TRBV19 with TRBJ2-7, with D maybe TRBD2 (5 bases). Between the trimmed V and J ends, which lost 6 bases and 6 bases, there was a span of 12 bases. Germline loops: CDR1 LNHDA, CDR2 SQIVND (reference sequence). The CDR3 runs 12 residues. The CDR3 sequence is CASRSDWGEQYF. The CDR3, as DNA: TGTGCCAGTAGGTCGGACTGGGGCGAGCAGTACTTC.

This sequence joins TRBV7-8 and TRBJ2-1; TRBD2 aligns across 7 bases. Unmatched junction bases numbered 3, after V lost 4 bases and J lost 3 bases. Germline V CDR1 and CDR2: SGHVS, FQNEAQ. CDR3 length: 14 residues. As DNA, the CDR3 is TGTGCCAGCAGCTCCTGGACTAGCTACAATGAGCAGTTCTTC. Amino acids: CASSSWTSYNEQFF.

This clonotype was seen repeatedly, ten times or more. This chain joins TRBV20-1 and TRBJ2-2, with a possible D match to TRBD2 (5 bases). Trimming shortened V by 0 bases and J by 0 bases, and 14 bases separated the two germline ends. CDR3 size: 17 residues. Germline V gene sequence: CDR1 DFQATT, CDR2 SNEGSKA (reference sequence). The CDR3 nucleotides are TGCAGTGCTAGAGATACCTTCGGGGTCCCGAACACCGGGGAGCTGTTTTTT. Translation gives CSARDTFGVPNTGELFF.

The chain has TRBV7-2 and TRBJ1-6; tentatively, D is TRBD1 (5 bases). Per germline, CDR1 SGHTA and CDR2 FQGNSA. The CDR3 runs to 15 residues. V shed 4 bases and J shed 9 bases, with 16 bases lying between them. CDR3 sequence: CASSSTVGVGSPLHF. The CDR3 nucleotides are TGTGCCAGCAGCTCCACGGTGGGGGTGGGTTCACCCCTCCACTTT.

Only a few counts were recorded for this clonotype. This rearrangement joins TRBV5-4 to TRBJ2-3, with 11 bases fitting TRBD2. This CDR3 contains 18 residues. Germline assignment: CDR1 SGHNT and CDR2 YYREEE (reference sequence). V lost 0 bases to trimming and J lost 0 bases; unmatched junction nucleotides: 6. The CDR3 DNA sequence: TGTGCCAGCAGCTTGGTAGCGGGAGGGACTGCTAGCACAGATACGCAGTATTTT. Its protein product is CASSLVAGGTASTDTQYF.

The rearrangement joins TRBV28 to TRBJ2-3; D is uncertain. The CDR3 runs 14 residues. V was trimmed by 4 bases and J by 0 bases, leaving 8 bases between them. Germline lookup yields CDR1 MDHEN and CDR2 SYDVKM. CDR3 loop: CASSSPGSTDTQYF. The CDR3 DNA reads as TGTGCCAGCAGTTCTCCAGGCAGCACAGATACGCAGTATTTT.

This clonotype has a count of ten or more. V is TRBV10-3 and J is TRBJ2-7; TRBD1 aligns across 7 bases. The CDR3 totals 15 residues. The J segment lost 5 bases and the V segment lost 3 bases, leaving 10 bases of the junction unmatched. Germline CDR1 is ENHRY and CDR2 is SYGVKD. The CDR3 DNA reads as TGTGCCATCAGTGAAGGCCGGGACAGCTATCACGAGCAGTACTTC. As protein: CAISEGRDSYHEQYF.

This clonotype was observed a handful of times. V usage is TRBV7-8 and J usage is TRBJ2-1; 13 nucleotides align to TRBD2. V was pared by 3 bases and J by 7 bases, with 12 bases of the junction left unmatched. The CDR3 loop spans 18 amino acids. Germline CDR1 reads SGHVS; CDR2 reads FQNEAQ. As DNA, the CDR3 is TGTGCCAGCAGCTTGTCCCTCAGTCCGGGACTAGCGGGGAATGAGCAGTTCTTC. Translation gives CASSLSLSPGLAGNEQFF.

The rearrangement uses TRBV12-3 or TRBV12-4 and TRBJ2-7; D possibly matches TRBD1 or TRBD2 (5 bases each). V lost 6 bases and J 1 base, leaving 16 bases between the germline ends. The CDR3 is 15 residues long. The CDR3 DNA is TGTGCCAGCAGGATAGGGACGTCATTTTCCTACGAGCAGTACTTC. Protein product: CASRIGTSFSYEQYF.

As to this clonotype: A much larger clone sits a single nucleotide away, making a read error possible. This sequence joins TRBV20-1 and TRBJ2-5, with D tentatively TRBD2 (5 bases). The V end was cut by 3 bases, the J end by 4 bases, with 6 bases between. This CDR3 has 11 amino acids. Germline CDR1 reads DFQATT; CDR2 reads SNEGSKA (reference sequence). The DNA of the CDR3 is TGCAGTGCTAGCGCGGGAGAGACCCAGTACTTC. Translation gives CSASAGETQYF.

The table lists this clonotype with many counts. CDR3: CASSPPGALGEGEQFF. The CDR3, as DNA: TGTGCCAGCAGCCCTCCGGGCGCGTTGGGAGAGGGTGAGCAGTTCTTC. The V call is TRBV6-2 or TRBV6-3, the J call TRBJ2-1; tentative D call: TRBD2 (5 bases). The V gene's germline CDR1 is MNHEY and CDR2 SVGEGT. This CDR3 spans 16 amino acids. V dropped 6 bases and J dropped 9 bases, with 24 bases sitting between them.

The sample holds a few counts of this clonotype. The rearrangement links TRBV7-6 to TRBJ2-1; either TRBD1 or TRBD2 may supply D (5 bases each). CDR1 is SGHVS and CDR2 is FNYEAQ in the germline V gene. This CDR3 has 15 residues. Trimming left V 2 bases short and J 7 bases short, with 15 bases between. In DNA, the CDR3 is TGTGCCAGCAGCTTACATGGGGGTCTGCGGAATGAGCAGTTCTTC. This codes for CASSLHGGLRNEQFF.

This clonotype occurred many times. V and J are TRBV27 and TRBJ1-5; no firm D call. The CDR3 has 13 residues. V lost 3 bases and J lost 7, with 10 bases in between. Germline CDR1 and CDR2: MNHEY and SMNVEV (reference sequence). The CDR3 loop is CASSLAGLQPQHF. Written as DNA, the CDR3 is TGTGCCAGCAGTTTGGCCGGGTTGCAGCCCCAGCATTTT.

This clonotype was recorded many times. The gene calls are TRBV4-3 and TRBJ2-7, with D perhaps matching TRBD1 (6 bases). The CDR3 spans 15 residues. The V end lost 0 bases, the J end lost 3 bases, and 12 bases lay between the germline ends. In germline, CDR1 is LGHNA, CDR2 YSLEER. CDR3 sequence reads: CASSQEWGHYYEQYF. In DNA form, the CDR3 reads TGCGCCAGCAGCCAAGAGTGGGGGCATTACTACGAGCAGTACTTC.

The chain combines TRBV2 with TRBJ2-2, with a tentative D call TRBD1 (6 bases). From germline, CDR1 is SNHLY and CDR2 FYNNEI. The CDR3 sequence is 15 residues long. V was shortened by 4 bases and J by 15 bases, with 24 bases between the two germline ends. The CDR3 nucleotides are TGTGCCAGCAGTGGTTACAGGGCGTCCGGCGGTGGGGTGTTTTTT. Protein product: CASSGYRASGGGVFF.

The V gene is TRBV12-3 or TRBV12-4, the J gene TRBJ1-2; 10 bases agree with TRBD1. V lost 4 bases and J lost 5; bases outside the gene matches: 7. The CDR3 spans 15 residues. CDR3 region: CASSSGDRGRYGYTF. In DNA, the CDR3 is TGTGCCAGCAGTTCTGGGGACAGGGGACGATATGGCTACACCTTC.